This is a list of T cell receptor beta chains from one sample in a study of T cells in Graves' hyperthyroidism and ophthalmopathy. TCRdb passed the multiplex PCR reads through MiXCR, listing each CDR3 protein once. The sample carries 600,000 to 700,000 distinct CDR3 sequences, less than 45% recorded once. Input material: peripheral blood or thyroid tissue (not recorded which). These receptors all stem from an adult man with Graves' disease, either hyperthyroidism or ophthalmopathy (not recorded which). The conserved cysteine and the conserved F or W are not part of the CDR3 here. Each record gives: CDR3 length, J gene, V gene, CDR3 protein.

11	TRBJ1-2	TRBV6-5	AISYDGNYGYT
11	TRBJ1-2	TRBV20-1	SLGRAGNYGYT
12	TRBJ1-4	TRBV25-1	ASVESQGGEKLF
10	TRBJ1-2	TRBV9	ASSSSSRGYT
14	TRBJ1-2	TRBV6-6	ASSGPDRRRNYGYT
16	TRBJ2-7	TRBV7-9	ASSPGGRGLAPSYEQY
14	TRBJ2-5	TRBV11-3	ASSHMGGGQQETQY
10	TRBJ1-2	TRBV7-9	ASSLQGVGYT
11	TRBJ1-5	TRBV2	ASSEPGGQPQH
14	TRBJ2-5	TRBV9	ASSVAGGGLQETQY
8	TRBJ2-7	TRBV24-1	ATSEGAQD
14	TRBJ2-7	TRBV5-1	ASSLYGGTSSYEQY
10	TRBJ1-1	TRBV29-1	SVVSGRLEAF
13	TRBJ1-2	TRBV7-2	ASSPREGENYGYT
12	TRBJ1-6	TRBV10-3	AISESGRGSPLH
11	TRBJ2-2	TRBV29-1	SVRTGTAGELF
12	TRBJ1-3	TRBV27	ASSFPSPGNTIY
16	TRBJ2-7	TRBV6-5	ASSYSGLASGVIHEQY
20	TRBJ2-1	TRBV29-1	SARPGTGGVKASGRRVNEQF
13	TRBJ1-1	TRBV19	ASSTPQGGGTEAF
12	TRBJ2-7	TRBV20-1	SARGGGASYEQY
14	TRBJ2-6	TRBV20-1	SAGRRGFSGANVLT
12	TRBJ1-1	TRBV10-2	ASKGPGSITEAF
14	TRBJ2-7	TRBV2	ASKRTGGVGSYEQY
12	TRBJ1-2	TRBV20-1	SAPRDRGLGGYT
15	TRBJ1-5	TRBV15	ATSRDGAGFSNQPQH
16	TRBJ2-6	TRBV7-9	ASSLVGETLSGANVLT
17	TRBJ1-5	TRBV7-3	ASSLLAHEIFGSNQPQH
13	TRBJ1-2	TRBV5-1	ASSLNRELVYGYT
10	TRBJ1-4	TRBV7-8	ASSLRAGPLF
12	TRBJ1-5	TRBV6-5	ASSLLTGDQPQH
16	TRBJ2-2	TRBV7-2	ASSLGQVGRFLTGELF
13	TRBJ2-7	TRBV20-1	SARAAGTSGYEQY
12	TRBJ1-1	TRBV7-9	ASSEGQMNTEAF
16	TRBJ2-2	TRBV7-9	ASSLGGRSGRVTGELF
13	TRBJ1-1	TRBV10-2	ASSFQGRGSTEAF
13	TRBJ2-5	TRBV29-1	SVFQGQEIRETQY
12	TRBJ1-6	TRBV15	ATSSRDRGSPLH
12	TRBJ1-1	TRBV19	ASSIVGRGTEAF
14	TRBJ1-1	TRBV7-8	ASSPSEGWLNTEAF
12	TRBJ1-6	TRBV24-1	ASGSGGAGSPPH
11	TRBJ2-7	TRBV6-5	ASHTRGNVEQY
13	TRBJ1-5	TRBV10-3	AISEYGTANQPQH
12	TRBJ1-2	TRBV20-1	SASQPGHLGGYT
15	TRBJ2-6	TRBV11-2	ASSLEGRGSGANVLT
13	TRBJ1-5	TRBV19	ASSIQGLSNQPQH